Included here is one T cell receptor beta chain sequence, with context. Its antigen is still unknown. Sequenced by immunoSEQ multiplex PCR; TCRdb stores in-frame clones only, minus some. The data show about 79,000 clones, with about 84% seen just once and 20% to 25% held by the top ten. The record originates from a study of T cell responses to AZD1222 COVID-19 vaccine. Study-level findings and limits: White British donors predominated, females outnumbered males, and clonal diversity was possibly underestimated. Dominant at 160-218 and 743-854, vaccine-associated CD4 TCRs also spanned spike. Nearly half of unique spike-specific TCRs reportedly avoided B.1.351 and B.1.1.7 mutated regions. Spike-specific TCR depth and breadth grew after two AZD1222 doses.

The CDR3 contains 18 residues. The V gene end was trimmed by 6 bases and the J gene end by 2 bases; junction bases not matched to a gene: 18. Germline V CDR1 and CDR2: SNHLY, FYNNEI. The TCR comes from an adult in good health. This sample comprised peripheral blood, obtained on day 0 of AZD1222 vaccination. The V call is TRBV2, the J call TRBJ1-2; 7 bases agree with TRBD1. The CDR3 coding sequence is TGTGCCAGCAGCCAAAGAGGGGGCCCGGGACGGTCGAACTATGGCTACACCTTC. It is translated as CASSQRGGPGRSNYGYTF.